Detailed here is one T cell receptor (beta chain). These data come from a study of T cells after somatic rescue of genetic block. V shed 3 bases and J 0 bases; nucleotides not matched to a gene: 8. This CDR3 spans 19 amino acids. Germline V gene lookup returns CDR1 LNHDA and CDR2 SQIVND (reference sequence). Clones were sequenced by immunoSEQ multiplex PCR, and TCRdb holds only the in-frame ones, with some missing. The repertoire holds about 14,000 clones, with about 65% as singletons. Sequenced input: peripheral blood mononuclear cells (PBMCs). This TCR came from a boy aged 5-17 years. The chain recombines TRBV19 with TRBJ2-3, with TRBD2 matching over 14 bases. CDR3 nucleotides: TGTGCCAGTAGTATGCTAGGACTAGCGGGAGGAATGAGCACAGATACGCAGTATTTT. Amino acids: CASSMLGLAGGMSTDTQYF.